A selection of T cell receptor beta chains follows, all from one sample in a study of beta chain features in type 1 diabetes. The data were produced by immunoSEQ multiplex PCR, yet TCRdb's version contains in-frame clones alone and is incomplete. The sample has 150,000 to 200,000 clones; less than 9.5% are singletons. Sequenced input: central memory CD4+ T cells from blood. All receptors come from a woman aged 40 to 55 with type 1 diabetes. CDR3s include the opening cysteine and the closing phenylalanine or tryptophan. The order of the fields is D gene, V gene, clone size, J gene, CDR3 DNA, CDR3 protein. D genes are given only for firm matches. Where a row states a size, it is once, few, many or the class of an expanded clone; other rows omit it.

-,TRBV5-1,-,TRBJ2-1,TGCGCCAGCAGCTTGGTCGGCTCCTACAATGAGCAGTTCTTC,CASSLVGSYNEQFF
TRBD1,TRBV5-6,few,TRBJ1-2,TGTGCCAGCAGCCCCTGGGGGACAGGGGGGCTAGGTTATGGCTACACCTTC,CASSPWGTGGLGYGYTF
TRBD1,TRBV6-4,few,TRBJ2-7,TGTGCCAGCATCACCCGGGACAGGGGTACCCACGAGCAGTACTTC,CASITRDRGTHEQYF
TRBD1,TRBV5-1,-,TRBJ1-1,TGCGCCAGCAGCTTGACAGGGGACACTGAAGCTTTCTTT,CASSLTGDTEAFF
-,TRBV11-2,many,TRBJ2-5,TGTGCCAGCAGGGCCCTTGGGGGGGCGTCATCCGAGACCCAGTACTTC,CASRALGGASSETQYF
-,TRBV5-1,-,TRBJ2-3,TGCGCCAGCAGAATGGGCTTCGGAGATACGCAGTATTTT,CASRMGFGDTQYF
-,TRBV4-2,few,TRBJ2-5,TGTGCCAGCAGCCGTCCGGGGGAGACCCAGTACTTC,CASSRPGETQYF
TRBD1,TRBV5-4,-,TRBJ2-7,TGTGCCAGCAGCTTACCTGGGACAGGGGCCCACGAGCAGTACTTC,CASSLPGTGAHEQYF
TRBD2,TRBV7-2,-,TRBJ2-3,TGTGCCAGCAGCCAAGGTCTAGCGGTAACGCAGTATTTT,CASSQGLAVTQYF
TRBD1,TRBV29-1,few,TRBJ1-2,TGCAGCGTCCCGGCAGGGGGCTTTTTAAGCGATGGCTACACCTTC,CSVPAGGFLSDGYTF
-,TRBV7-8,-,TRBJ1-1,TGTGCCAGCAGCCAACAGGGTTACACTGAAGCTTTCTTT,CASSQQGYTEAFF
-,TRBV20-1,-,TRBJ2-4,TGCAGCGGGGTGAGAGAAAACATTCAGTACTTC,CSGVRENIQYF
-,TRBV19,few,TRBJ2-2,TGTGCCAGCGGGGTCTCGAACACCGGGGAGCTGTTTTTT,CASGVSNTGELFF
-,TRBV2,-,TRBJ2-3,TGTGCCAGCAGTGCGATGCGGGACTCTGATACGCAGTATTTT,CASSAMRDSDTQYF
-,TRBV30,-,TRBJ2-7,TGTGCTGGAGACAGTAGCTCCTACGAGCAGTACTTC,CAGDSSSYEQYF
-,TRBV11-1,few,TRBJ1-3,TGTGCCAGCAGCTTCTCAGGGTTCTCTGGAAACACCATATATTTT,CASSFSGFSGNTIYF
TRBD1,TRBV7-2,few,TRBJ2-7,TGTGCCAGCAGCCTAGCGACAGGGGCTCTCTCCTACGAGCAGTACTTC,CASSLATGALSYEQYF
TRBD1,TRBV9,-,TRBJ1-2,TGTGCCAGCAGCGTAGCTCCGACAGGGGTCAATGGCTACACCTTC,CASSVAPTGVNGYTF
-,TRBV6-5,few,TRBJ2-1,TGTGCCAGCAGTTATGATGAGGATGAGCAGTTCTTC,CASSYDEDEQFF
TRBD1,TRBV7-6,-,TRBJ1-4,TGTGCCAGCAGCGTCCGGGACAGTGGAACTAATGAAAAACTGTTTTTT,CASSVRDSGTNEKLFF
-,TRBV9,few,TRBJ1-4,TGTGCCAGCAGCGTAGCTACCGCAACTAATGAAAAACTGTTTTTT,CASSVATATNEKLFF
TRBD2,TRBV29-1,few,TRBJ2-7,TGCAGCGTTGAAGGCGAACTAGCGGGAGGGAGCGAGCAGTACTTC,CSVEGELAGGSEQYF
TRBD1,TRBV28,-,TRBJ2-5,TGTGCCAGCAGTACCGCGACAGGGGGGTTCGGGGAGACCCAGTACTTC,CASSTATGGFGETQYF
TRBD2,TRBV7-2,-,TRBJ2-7,TGTGCCAGCAGCCAACAACCGGGACTAGCGGTTCCCTACGAGCAGTACTTC,CASSQQPGLAVPYEQYF
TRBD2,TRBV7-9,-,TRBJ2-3,TGTGCCAGCAGCGCAATAGGGACGGGAGGGTATACGCAGTATTTT,CASSAIGTGGYTQYF
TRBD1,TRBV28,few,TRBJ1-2,TGTGCCAGCACCCGGGACAGGGACGGCTACACCTTC,CASTRDRDGYTF
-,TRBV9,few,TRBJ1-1,TGTGCCAGCAGCGTGGAAGGATTACGGGGCACTGAAGCTTTCTTT,CASSVEGLRGTEAFF
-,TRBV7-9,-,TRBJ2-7,TGTGCCAGCAGCTTAGATGTAGATCCCTACGAGCAGTACTTC,CASSLDVDPYEQYF
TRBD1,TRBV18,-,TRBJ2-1,TGTGCCAGCTCACAGGACAGGGTCTCCAATGAGCAGTTCTTC,CASSQDRVSNEQFF
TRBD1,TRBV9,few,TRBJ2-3,TGTGCCAGCAGCATCCAGGACAGGGGGCAAGGTACGCAGTATTTT,CASSIQDRGQGTQYF
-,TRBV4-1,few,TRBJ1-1,TGCGCCAGCAGCACCCAACAAGACACTGAAGCTTTCTTT,CASSTQQDTEAFF
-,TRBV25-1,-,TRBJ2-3,TGTGCCAGCAGTGCCTCAGATACGCAGTATTTT,CASSASDTQYF
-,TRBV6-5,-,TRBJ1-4,TGTGCCAGCAGCGGGGCGGACGGCCTGGGGGGGAAACTGTTTTTT,CASSGADGLGGKLFF
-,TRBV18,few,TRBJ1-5,TGTGCCAGCTCCCCCGACCGGGGGGGCAATCAGCCCCAGCATTTT,CASSPDRGGNQPQHF
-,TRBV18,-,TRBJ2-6,TGTGCCAGCTCCAAACCATCAGGGACTGGGGCCAACGTCCTGACTTTC,CASSKPSGTGANVLTF
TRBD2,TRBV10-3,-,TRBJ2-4,TGTGCCATCAGTCTTGATAGGGGAGCGGGAGCCAACCTAGCCAAAAACATTCAGTACTTC,CAISLDRGAGANLAKNIQYF
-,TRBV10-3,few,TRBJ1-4,TGTGCCATCGCCCCGGAGGATCAAGGGAAACTGTTTTTT,CAIAPEDQGKLFF
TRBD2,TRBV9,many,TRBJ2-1,TGTGCCAGCAGCGTCCTAGCGGGTGAGCAGTTCTTC,CASSVLAGEQFF
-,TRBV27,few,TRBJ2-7,TGTGCCAGCAGTACCACAGGGCCCCCCTACGAGCAGTACTTC,CASSTTGPPYEQYF
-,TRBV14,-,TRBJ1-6,TGTGCCAGCAGCCCCCCCGGGCAGGGGCCCTATAATTCACCCCTCCACTTT,CASSPPGQGPYNSPLHF